This TCR beta chain was identified during a study of OX40 agonist ivuxolimab in advanced cancers. This clone has ten or more counts. What it binds is not known. The method was immunoSEQ multiplex PCR; TCRdb's version includes in-frame clones alone and lacks a portion of them. The sample lists around 70,000 clones; approximately 82% were seen once. Overall study results and limits: Some nonresponders also had low normalized T-cell clonal expansion.

The CDR3 runs to 13 residues. Germline CDR1 is SGHRS and CDR2 is YFSETQ. The V end was cut by 5 bases, the J end by 0 bases, with 8 bases between. The chain has TRBV5-1 and TRBJ2-5; tentatively, D is TRBD1 (6 bases). This TCR came from an adult with an advanced solid tumor such as melanoma, head and neck, liver or kidney cancer. Sequenced here: CD4+ or CD8+ T cells sorted from blood, sampled in a trial of the OX40 agonist ivuxolimab. The CDR3 sequence: CASRDSNQETQYF. In nucleotides, the CDR3 is TGCGCCAGCAGGGACAGTAACCAAGAGACCCAGTACTTC. The full variable domain, with the rest looked up from reference TRBV5-1 and TRBJ2-5, is KAGVTQTPRYLIKTRGQQVTLSCSPISGHRSVSWYQQTPGQGLQFLFEYFSETQRNKGNFPGRFSGRQFSNSRSEMNVSTLELGDSALYLCASRDSNQETQYFGPGTRLLVL.